This entry lists 28 T cell receptor beta chains sequenced from one sample in a study of cytomegalovirus exposure and HLA in healthy donors. Both 60 Vbeta primers and 13 Jbeta primers went into the PCR. Generated by immunoSEQ multiplex PCR, the TCRdb table keeps only in-frame clones and is missing some. Here the sample spans around 170,000 clones, 77% being singletons. The sample was PBMCs. The receptors were gathered from a man aged 18 to 30 in good health and CMV-seronegative.

The J gene is TRBJ2-2, the V gene TRBV5-4; perhaps TRBD1 as D (5 bases). Germline assignment: CDR1 SGHNT and CDR2 YYREEE (reference sequence). CDR3 length equals 16 residues. V lost 4 bases and J lost 4, with 17 bases in between. This CDR3 reads CASSRLGQGSTGELFF. The CDR3 DNA reads TGTGCCAGCAGCCGTCTCGGGCAGGGTTCCACCGGGGAGCTGTTTTTT.

The genes are TRBV7-8 and TRBJ1-3; D remains ambiguous. The germline gives CDR1 SGHVS, CDR2 FQNEAQ. Trimming took 2 bases from V and 0 from J, leaving 8 bases between them. There are 15 residues in the CDR3. The CDR3 nucleotides are TGTGCCAGCAGCTTAAGTACAGTCTCTGGAAACACCATATATTTT. It encodes CASSLSTVSGNTIYF.

The chain couples TRBV5-8 to TRBJ2-3; no clear D gene. CDR1 and CDR2 (germline): SGHTS, YDEGEE. The CDR3 consists of 16 residues. V was trimmed by 0 bases and J by 2 bases, leaving 13 bases between them. The DNA for the CDR3 is TGTGCCAGCAGCTTGGACGCGAGTCATAACACAGATACGCAGTATTTT. As protein: CASSLDASHNTDTQYF.

In this sample, this clone turned up once. Here the CDR3 DNA reads TGTGCCAGCAGTTATAATGGAGTCCACGAGCAGTACTTC. Translating gives CASSYNGVHEQYF. The chain recombines TRBV27 with TRBJ2-7; no clear D gene. The CDR3 runs to 13 residues. The V gene lost 4 bases and the J gene lost 5 bases, with 12 bases spanning the gap. Germline V gene sequence: CDR1 MNHEY, CDR2 SMNVEV (reference sequence).

The chain is built from TRBV18 and TRBJ2-7; tentative D call: TRBD1 (5 bases). With 11 bases removed from V and 5 bases from J, the gap between germline ends came to 19 bases. Looked up from germline, CDR1 is KGHSH and CDR2 is LQKENI. The CDR3 extends over 13 amino acids. The DNA for the CDR3 is TGTGCCTCAAGAAAGGACACTGGCCACGAGCAGTACTTC. This codes for CASRKDTGHEQYF.

The chain recombines TRBV7-2 with TRBJ1-1; D may be TRBD1 (6 bases). CDR1 is SGHTA and CDR2 is FQGNSA in the germline V gene. With 3 bases removed from V and 1 base from J, the gap between germline ends came to 9 bases. This CDR3 contains 14 residues. CDR3 coding DNA: TGTGCCAGCAGCTTGTTCAGGGGGAACACTGAAGCTTTCTTT. Protein sequence: CASSLFRGNTEAFF. Together with reference TRBV7-2 and TRBJ1-1, the CDR3 gives the full variable domain: GAGVSQSPSNKVTEKGKDVELRCDPISGHTALYWYRQSLGQGLEFLIYFQGNSAPDKSGLPSDRFSAERTGGSVSTLTIQRTQQEDSAVYLCASSLFRGNTEAFFGQGTRLTVV.

The rearrangement joins TRBV5-8 to TRBJ1-5; D not resolved. Germline CDR1 SGHTS, CDR2 YDEGEE. The CDR3 runs 15 residues. Deletions cut 0 bases from V and 4 bases from J, with 11 bases between. Here the CDR3 reads CASSLDGERNQPQHF. CDR3 bases: TGTGCCAGCAGCTTGGATGGGGAGAGGAATCAGCCCCAGCATTTT.

V and J are TRBV7-8 and TRBJ1-5; 11 bases are a match to TRBD1. Losses at the gene ends were 5 bases for V and 5 bases for J; bases not matched to a gene: 2. The CDR3 is 14 amino acids. CDR1 is SGHVS, CDR2 FQNEAQ, per germline. CDR3 in amino acids: CASSLDRGHQPQHF. DNA for the CDR3: TGTGCCAGCAGCCTGGACAGGGGGCATCAGCCCCAGCATTTT.

This chain connects TRBV7-2 to TRBJ2-3; TRBD2 agrees at 10 bases. This CDR3 spans 14 amino acids. Germline V gene lookup returns CDR1 SGHTA and CDR2 FQGNSA. The trim removed 6 bases at V and 5 bases at J, leaving 5 bases unmatched. The CDR3 DNA sequence: TGTGCCAGCAGACCTAGCGGGGGAGTAGATACGCAGTATTTT. Translating gives CASRPSGGVDTQYF.

This clone was counted once. This chain uses TRBV7-9 with TRBJ1-2, with TRBD1 as a possible D gene (5 bases). CDR3 length equals 13 residues. V shed 4 bases and J shed 2 bases, with 8 bases lying between them. Looked up from germline, CDR1 is SEHNR and CDR2 is FQNEAQ (reference sequence). Written as DNA, the CDR3 is TGTGCCAGCAGCTGGGGCCCCAACTATGGCTACACCTTC. Translation: CASSWGPNYGYTF.

In the case of this clone: Other nucleotide sequences in the sample specify the same CDR3. The rearrangement joins TRBV4-3 to TRBJ2-7; 8 positions agree with TRBD1. The V gene's germline CDR1 is LGHNA and CDR2 YSLEER. CDR3 size: 13 residues. V shed 3 bases and J 3 bases; nucleotides not matched to a gene: 1. The CDR3, as DNA: TGCGCCAGCAGCCAGGGGACAGGCTACGAGCAGTACTTC. Protein sequence: CASSQGTGYEQYF.

The V gene is TRBV5-1, the J gene TRBJ2-3; the match to TRBD2 covers 7 bases. With 3 bases clipped from V and 5 bases from J, the junction kept 12 bases outside the gene matches. The CDR3 is 16 amino acids. Germline V gene data show CDR1 as SGHRS and CDR2 as YFSETQ. The CDR3 DNA is TGCGCCAGCAGCTCTGCCCCCCGGGAGCGGGAAGATACGCAGTATTTT. The encoded protein is CASSSAPREREDTQYF.

The rearrangement links TRBV19 to TRBJ2-1; 12 bases align to TRBD2. Germline V lookup: CDR1 LNHDA, CDR2 SQIVND (reference sequence). The CDR3 loop spans 19 amino acids. Trimming at V came to 6 bases and at J to 4 bases, leaving 16 bases not matched to a gene. CDR3 region: CASRRTSGGWSSKYNEQFF. CDR3 nucleotides: TGTGCCAGTAGGAGAACTAGCGGGGGGTGGTCCTCAAAGTACAATGAGCAGTTCTTC.

V usage is TRBV5-1 and J usage is TRBJ2-1; TRBD2 agrees at 12 bases. Per germline, CDR1 SGHRS and CDR2 YFSETQ. The ends lost 1 base at V and 8 bases at J; junction bases unmatched: 10. CDR3 length: 17 amino acids. CDR3 DNA sequence: TGCGCCAGCAGCTTGCCCGGGACTAGCGGGTCTAAGGATGAGCAGTTCTTC. It specifies CASSLPGTSGSKDEQFF.

In its sample, this clone was seen a few times. This chain joins TRBV30 and TRBJ2-2, with a tentative D call TRBD2 (6 bases). The V and J ends lost 0 bases and 2 bases respectively, with 10 bases between them. CDR1 and CDR2 from the germline V gene are GTSNPN and SVGIG (reference sequence). CDR3 length: 15 amino acids. CDR3 nucleotide sequence: TGTGCCTGGAGTGTGGGGGGAGGTAACACCGGGGAGCTGTTTTTT. Translation gives CAWSVGGGNTGELFF.

This chain links TRBV6-1 with TRBJ2-2; tentative D call: TRBD1 (6 bases). From germline, CDR1 is MNHNS and CDR2 SASEGT. CDR3 length: 15 amino acids. The V end lost 6 bases, the J end lost 1 base, and 12 bases lay between the germline ends. Here the CDR3 reads CASSPTGKNTGELFF. Written as DNA, the CDR3 is TGTGCCAGCAGCCCGACAGGAAAGAACACCGGGGAGCTGTTTTTT.

The genes are TRBV5-1 and TRBJ1-2, with a weak D call TRBD1 (5 bases). CDR3 length: 14 amino acids. Germline loops: CDR1 SGHRS, CDR2 YFSETQ. V was shortened by 0 bases and J by 2 bases, with 8 bases between the two germline ends. Here the CDR3 DNA reads TGCGCCAGCAGCTTGGTCCCAGGGAACTATGGCTACACCTTC. It codes for CASSLVPGNYGYTF. Combining the CDR3 with reference TRBV5-1 and TRBJ1-2 gives the whole variable domain KAGVTQTPRYLIKTRGQQVTLSCSPISGHRSVSWYQQTPGQGLQFLFEYFSETQRNKGNFPGRFSGRQFSNSRSEMNVSTLELGDSALYLCASSLVPGNYGYTFGSGTRLTVV.

The J gene is TRBJ2-4, the V gene TRBV6-6, with 10 bases identical to TRBD2. J lost 0 bases, V lost 10 bases, and 9 bases had no gene match. Germline V lookup: CDR1 MNHNY, CDR2 SVGAGI (reference sequence). The CDR3 length is 16 residues. As DNA, the CDR3 is TGTGCCACAGCGGGAGGGCCTTTCAAAGCCAAAAACATTCAGTACTTC. It yields the protein CATAGGPFKAKNIQYF.

This rearrangement joins TRBV13 to TRBJ2-7; D possibly corresponds to TRBD2 (6 bases). The CDR3 is 15 residues long. In germline, CDR1 is PRHDT, CDR2 FYEKMQ (reference sequence). V was cut by 5 bases and J by 0 bases, with 14 bases left in between. CDR3 coding DNA: TGTGCCAGCAGCCCAAGTCGGGAGAGCTCCTACGAGCAGTACTTC. It codes for CASSPSRESSYEQYF.

The J gene is TRBJ1-4, the V gene TRBV6-1; maybe TRBD1 (5 bases). V was cut by 2 bases and J by 4 bases, with 14 bases left in between. This CDR3 spans 16 amino acids. Germline V lookup: CDR1 MNHNS, CDR2 SASEGT. The CDR3 spells CASSESPGLLNEKLFF. As DNA, the CDR3 is TGTGCCAGCAGTGAATCCCCGGGACTGCTTAATGAAAAACTGTTTTTT.

This CDR3 is CASSPRRTLGYTF. The CDR3 nucleotides are TGCGCCAGCAGCCCACGTCGCACTCTGGGCTACACCTTC. The V call is TRBV4-3, the J call TRBJ1-2, with D unclear. The CDR3 totals 13 residues. The ends were cut back, 4 bases at V and 8 bases at J, with 14 bases in the middle. Germline V gene sequence: CDR1 LGHNA, CDR2 YSLEER.

This clone was seen a few times. The chain is built from TRBV6-6 and TRBJ1-5; 7 nucleotides agree with TRBD1. CDR1 and CDR2 (germline): MNHNY, SVGAGI (reference sequence). The CDR3 runs to 13 residues. V lost 2 bases and J lost 13; bases outside the gene matches: 8. The CDR3 DNA is TGTGCCAGCAGTTACCCTGAGGGGACAGAGCAGCATTTT. Its translation: CASSYPEGTEQHF.

This sequence joins TRBV27 and TRBJ2-7, with TRBD2 matching over 7 bases. V lost 1 base to trimming and J lost 7 bases; unmatched junction nucleotides: 7. Germline CDR1 and CDR2: MNHEY and SMNVEV (reference sequence). This CDR3 spans 14 amino acids. In DNA form, the CDR3 reads TGTGCCAGCAGTTTATTTCTAGCGGCTCATGAGCAGTACTTC. Protein: CASSLFLAAHEQYF.

The chain couples TRBV25-1 to TRBJ1-4; possible D gene TRBD1, 6 bases. Germline-derived CDR1 and CDR2 are MGHDK and SYGVNS. CDR3 length: 17 residues. V lost 3 bases, J lost 7 bases, and 21 bases lay in between. The chain's CDR3 is CASSDRGRGSAGEKLFF. The CDR3 DNA sequence: TGTGCCAGCAGTGATCGAGGCAGGGGTTCTGCGGGTGAAAAACTGTTTTTT.

This chain uses TRBV29-1 with TRBJ1-2; D is possibly TRBD1 (5 bases). Germline CDR1 is SQVTM and CDR2 is ANQGSEA. The V and J ends lost 6 bases and 8 bases respectively, with 16 bases between them. The CDR3 consists of 12 residues. The CDR3 bases are TGCAGCGTCGAACGACAGTCCCGGGGCTACACCTTC. This translates into CSVERQSRGYTF. The variable domain in full, completed from reference TRBV29-1 and TRBJ1-2, reads SAVISQKPSRDICQRGTSLTIQCQVDSQVTMMFWYRQQPGQSLTLIATANQGSEATYESGFVIDKFPISRPNLTFSTLTVSNMSPEDSSIYLCSVERQSRGYTFGSGTRLTVV.

This chain connects TRBV30 to TRBJ2-1; 11 nucleotides match TRBD2. The V and J ends lost 5 bases and 3 bases, in that order; junction bases with no gene match: 12. CDR1 and CDR2 from the germline V gene are GTSNPN and SVGIG (reference sequence). The CDR3 loop spans 17 amino acids. CDR3 nucleotide sequence: TGTGCCTGGGGGGGAATGGGACTAGCGGAGGACTACAATGAGCAGTTCTTC. It encodes CAWGGMGLAEDYNEQFF.

The chain joins TRBV29-1 to TRBJ1-3; the match to TRBD1 covers 8 bases. The V gene's germline CDR1 is SQVTM and CDR2 ANQGSEA. This CDR3 comprises 14 residues. The J segment lost 0 bases and the V segment lost 7 bases, leaving 5 bases of the junction unmatched. CDR3 nucleotide sequence: TGCAGCGGGCAGGGGGCGAACTCTGGAAACACCATATATTTT. Its translation is CSGQGANSGNTIYF.

The CDR3 nucleotides read TGTGCCAGCAGGTCGGGACTCCGCTACGAGCAGTACTTC. Translation gives CASRSGLRYEQYF. The chain combines TRBV6-5 with TRBJ2-7; D may be TRBD2 (6 bases). With 6 bases removed from V and 3 bases from J, the gap between germline ends came to 12 bases. The CDR3 is 13 residues long. The germline CDR1 and CDR2 sequences are MNHEY and SVGAGI.